This T cell receptor beta chain emerged from a study of cytomegalovirus exposure and HLA in healthy donors (dated 2017 in TCRdb). For the wider study: In an earlier analysis of 587 of the donors, under 300 Gb of sequence data and 120 million or so unique TCR beta sequences from roughly 180 million T cells were reported. An early release covering 500 to 750 HLA-typed donors comprised approximately 300 gigabases of sequencing data and about 90 million unique TCR sequences. Of the roughly 410 genotyped donors, 75% to 85% were placed in the genetic ancestry cluster associated with self-reported Caucasian donors. The study aimed to test whether signatures of past pathogen exposure could be identified by cataloging public T cell receptors. Using immunosequencing, the study profiled T cell repertoires from fewer than 850 subjects and related those repertoires to cytomegalovirus serostatus. In addition to the first cohort of 666 subjects, a separate validation cohort of approximately 130 different subjects was used. To predict cytomegalovirus infection status, the study combined high-throughput TCR immunosequencing, statistical association of individual TCRs with disease status, and machine learning. A later analysis re-examined previously published TCR beta repertoires from 600 to 700 donors and added high-resolution HLA genotyping to investigate patterns of TCR occurrence. Rather than drawing on any new phenotypic data, the later analysis identified candidate immune exposures from TCR beta sequences and the way those sequences occurred across donors. To decide whether each TCR beta V gene segment behaved as functional or pseudogenic, an earlier analysis of several hundred of the donors relied on high-throughput TCR beta sequencing. Alongside the repertoire data, information on donor age, sex, ethnicity and CMV serostatus was compiled. A later genetic analysis took genome-wide SNP genotypes for about three fifths of the 666 donors and used that subset as a discovery cohort. All discovery cohort repertoires had been generated on a single sequencing platform. Both class I and class II loci were covered by HLA typing, at four-digit resolution. Typing coverage differed by locus: A, B, C, DRB1 and DQB1 were typed in roughly 629-640 donors, DQA1 in 522, DPA1 in 600 to 610, and DPB1 in roughly 470. Because of strong linkage in the cohort, roughly five DR-DQ haplotypes were treated as single units for association and clustering. Among some 410 genotyped donors of the cohort, an average of around 250,000 unique TCR beta nucleotide sequences was sequenced per donor, of which roughly 17% were non-productive.

Reading the germline V gene (reference sequence) gives CDR1 SGHNT and CDR2 YYREEE. V is trimmed back by 4 bases and J by 7 bases, and the junction contains 4 bases that no gene match accounts for. The CDR3 covers 13 residues, taking in both the cysteine and the phenylalanine. Here the CDR3 DNA is all that survives: 39 bases in frame from base 1. The library relied on the immunoSEQ multiplex PCR assay. For the multiplex PCR, a mixture combining 60 forward primers for TCR Vbeta segments and 13 reverse primers for TCR Jbeta segments was used. Amplification of the CDR3 region of rearranged TCR beta genes was performed with a multiplex PCR assay on genomic DNA. The Illumina HiSeq System was used to sequence the amplified TCR beta libraries as 87-base-pair reads. In the paper's pipeline: Across the 640 or so repertoires, a later analysis counted tens of millions of unique TCR beta chains, some 11 million of which were shared by at least two donors. Raw reads were error-corrected and collapsed into unique sequences by a nearest-neighbor algorithm in which closely related sequences were merged to remove PCR and sequencing errors. To assign V, D and J gene segments, CDR3 sequences were aligned to IMGT reference sequences. For a sequence to be retained, a match of at least six nucleotides was required to both a V gene segment and a J gene segment. Rearrangements were called productive when the CDR3 lacked stop codons and stayed in frame with V and J; all others were non-productive. CDR3 was defined according to IMGT convention as the region running from the second conserved V-encoded cysteine to the conserved J-encoded phenylalanine. In an earlier analysis of roughly 610 of the donors, sequences lacking an unambiguous match to a single V gene segment were excluded. In an earlier analysis of a few hundred of the donors, a V segment was called functional when productive rearrangements were above 56.7%, and segregating when the standard deviation between donors exceeded 5%. A statistical classification framework was developed to diagnose cytomegalovirus status using the catalog of TCR beta chain sequences. In a later analysis, V and J genes were assigned by comparing TCR nucleotide sequences against IMGT/GENE-DB human TR gene sequences. Using the TCRdist pipeline, a later analysis assigned CDR3 sequences along with most-parsimonious VDJ recombination scenarios. In a later analysis, each TCR beta chain was defined by its CDR3 amino acid sequence together with its V-gene family, and reads without a unique V-gene family were excluded. As a way to deal with suspected cross-contamination and a sequencing artifact, a later analysis dropped over 550 nucleotide sequences that were highly shared and had low generation probability. For each public chain, a later analysis derived a clonal expansion index from normalized ranks of inferred template counts within each repertoire. In a later analysis, generation probabilities were computed using a VDJ recombination model fitted to out-of-frame rearrangements, and the results were checked against IGoR. In a later analysis, TCR-TCR, TCR-HLA and TCR-CMV co-occurrence was scored with hypergeometric tests, and a repertoire-size bias correction was applied to TCR pairs. To estimate false discovery rates, a later analysis permuted the HLA or CMV assignments 20 times. In a later analysis, co-occurring TCRs were grouped using DBSCAN, with TCRdist sequence similarity added in when clustering inside HLA-allele-positive subsets. Co-occurrence clustering excluded repertoires with fewer than 30,000 or more than 120,000 public chains, plus five with anomalous nucleotide sharing. As stored in TCRdb, this immuneACCESS dataset retains in-frame rearrangements with V and J assigned. A fraction of the clones does not appear; measured against another copy, unresolved V genes explain less than half of the discrepancy, and the remainder lacks a known reason. D and trimming come from the DNA, and the V and J calls and clone size come from that table. In all, the sample holds roughly 200,000 clones, and approximately 86% of those were seen once. The ten biggest clones cover approximately 0.31% of the sample.

With respect to this clone: The antigen this receptor binds is unknown. Base qualities are not at hand, and no much larger clone is one base apart.

The cohort comprised hundreds of healthy bone marrow donors. At the time of sampling, every cohort member was nominally healthy, though immune exposures that went unrecorded were likely present. The donor was CMV seronegative and belonged to the group of roughly 330 seronegative cohort members. Each donor provided a peripheral blood sample, and peripheral blood mononuclear cells were used for TCR beta sequencing. The Qiagen DNeasy Blood Extraction Kit was used to extract genomic DNA from the blood cell samples. Overall study results and their limits: Compared with the roughly 700-donor mean, donors in an Asian-associated ancestry cluster had fewer N-insertions in productive TCRs, according to a later genetic analysis. A further reported finding was that TCR beta sequences accurately predicted the HLA-A and HLA-B alleles for most subjects in the first cohort. The 87-base-pair reads could not distinguish some IMGT-functional V segments, including TRBV6-2 and TRBV6-3, so those segments were excluded. According to a later analysis, most CMV-associated TCR beta chains appeared to be HLA-restricted, and the HLA associations seemed to be driven largely by CMV exposure. Correlated functional status among segregating V segments might reflect linkage disequilibrium, but an unknown experimental factor could not be ruled out. A few of the identified cytomegalovirus-associated TCR beta chains were confirmed in vitro to be specific for cytomegalovirus antigens. According to a later analysis, parvovirus B19, influenza, CMV and Epstein-Barr virus appeared linked to several top co-occurrence clusters. In the study, around 150 TCR beta chains were listed as associated with cytomegalovirus. An earlier analysis of approximately 530 of the donors showed that most TCR beta V segments appeared in productive rearrangements either about 87% or about 30% of the time, which broadly matched IMGT annotations. In a later analysis, the rate of TCR association differed among HLA loci, with DRB1 alleles having the most associated TCRs and HLA-C alleles having the fewest. Strong co-occurrence of HLA alleles, especially DR and DQ, made assigning TCR associations to individual alleles difficult. The authors suggested that the approach could potentially be generalized to other disease states and immunological phenotypes. A later analysis found that HLA-associated TCR beta chains were more clonally expanded and had lower generation probabilities than equally common non-associated chains. Across donors, most TCR sequences were observed very rarely, whereas some public TCRs were present in many individuals. The cohort was sequenced for TCR beta chains only, and without alpha or paired-chain data the features that could be detected were limited. Roughly uniform sequencing depth across donors was assumed in presence/absence analyses, although this assumption may not hold. V-gene and J-gene trimming of TCR beta chains was associated with a missense DCLRE1C variant in a later genetic analysis, and the association was replicated in an independent cohort. Specific HLA alleles were associated with 15,000 to 20,000 TCR beta sequences at a false discovery rate of 0.05 in a later analysis. The earlier analysis of approximately 540 of the donors excluded fewer than 20 rarely observed V segments, including chromosome 9 orphons, because counts were too low. A cluster of highly shared sequence variants was judged likely to represent a technical artifact of the sequencing pipeline. Because HLA typing was missing for some donors at each locus, association tests included only the typed subset. Immune exposure information for the cohort was limited to CMV serostatus. The classifier was reported to diagnose cytomegalovirus status with high specificity and sensitivity in both the original and validation cohorts.

The sample comprised PBMCs. The V and J segments used are TRBV5-4 and TRBJ2-2, and TRBD1 matches 7 of the central bases. The origin of this receptor is a woman aged 30 to 39 in good health and CMV-seronegative. The CDR3 region: CASSPQGYGELFF. Here is the DNA: TGTGCCAGCAGCCCACAGGGGTACGGGGAGCTGTTTTTT.